These T cell receptor beta chains were read from a single sample in a study of blood T cell repertoires in COVID-19. Libraries were prepared by immunoSEQ multiplex PCR; TCRdb keeps only in-frame clonotypes and omits some of them. The sample records 70,000 to 95,000 clones, around 89% being singletons. Sequenced input: peripheral blood. The receptors stem from a man aged 65 to 85 with active or convalescent COVID-19. Both conserved end residues are part of each CDR3. Each record gives: J gene, D gene, V gene, clone size, CDR3 protein, CDR3 DNA. A D gene is named only where the DNA matches it firmly. Clone size is shown for a subset of rows, as once, few, many or a class of expanded clone.

j_gene: TRBJ1-2
d_gene: TRBD1
v_gene: TRBV12-3/TRBV12-4
abundance: -
CDR3aa: CASRGTGGHGYTF
CDR3nt: TGTGCCAGCAGGGGAACAGGGGGCCATGGCTACACCTTC

j_gene: TRBJ1-1
d_gene: -
v_gene: TRBV3-1/TRBV3-2
abundance: -
CDR3aa: CASSQDRRELNTEAFF
CDR3nt: TGTGCCAGCAGCCAAGACAGGCGAGAATTGAACACTGAAGCTTTCTTT

j_gene: TRBJ1-1
d_gene: -
v_gene: TRBV28
abundance: -
CDR3aa: CATFNPSGGARAFF
CDR3nt: TGTGCCACCTTTAACCCGTCCGGTGGGGCTAGAGCTTTCTTT

j_gene: TRBJ2-7
d_gene: TRBD1
v_gene: TRBV6-5
abundance: -
CDR3aa: CASSLGTGGNHEQYF
CDR3nt: TGTGCCAGCAGCCTCGGGACAGGGGGTAACCACGAGCAGTACTTC

j_gene: TRBJ1-6
d_gene: -
v_gene: TRBV27
abundance: -
CDR3aa: CASSLSLISGNSPLHF
CDR3nt: TGTGCCAGCAGTTTATCCCTAATTTCAGGGAATTCACCCCTCCACTTT

j_gene: TRBJ2-2
d_gene: -
v_gene: TRBV5-1
abundance: -
CDR3aa: CASSLGQPGTGELFF
CDR3nt: TGCGCCAGCAGCTTGGGGCAACCCGGGACCGGGGAGCTGTTTTTT

j_gene: TRBJ1-1
d_gene: -
v_gene: TRBV6-4
abundance: -
CDR3aa: CASSEWEQVNTEAFF
CDR3nt: TGTGCCAGCAGTGAATGGGAACAGGTGAACACTGAAGCTTTCTTT

j_gene: TRBJ2-5
d_gene: -
v_gene: TRBV7-9
abundance: once
CDR3aa: CASSLATGKETQYF
CDR3nt: TGTGCCAGCAGCTTAGCCACAGGGAAAGAGACCCAGTACTTC

j_gene: TRBJ1-2
d_gene: TRBD1
v_gene: TRBV19
abundance: -
CDR3aa: CASSLDRGSIYGYTF
CDR3nt: TGTGCCAGTAGTCTCGACAGGGGAAGTATCTATGGCTACACCTTC

j_gene: TRBJ2-7
d_gene: TRBD2
v_gene: TRBV11-3
abundance: -
CDR3aa: CASSFASGNTYEQYF
CDR3nt: TGTGCCAGCAGCTTCGCTAGCGGGAACACCTACGAGCAGTACTTC

j_gene: TRBJ2-3
d_gene: TRBD1
v_gene: TRBV28
abundance: few
CDR3aa: CASTPGGLGTDTQYF
CDR3nt: TGTGCCAGCACCCCAGGGGGTTTGGGCACAGATACGCAGTATTTT

j_gene: TRBJ2-1
d_gene: -
v_gene: TRBV7-2
abundance: -
CDR3aa: CASSFGAGAEQFF
CDR3nt: TGTGCCAGCAGCTTCGGGGCGGGGGCTGAGCAGTTCTTC

j_gene: TRBJ1-5
d_gene: -
v_gene: TRBV19
abundance: few
CDR3aa: CASSMADSPNQPQHF
CDR3nt: TGTGCCAGTAGCATGGCGGACAGTCCAAATCAGCCCCAGCATTTT

j_gene: TRBJ1-3
d_gene: -
v_gene: TRBV21-1
abundance: -
CDR3aa: CASSTLTGGAGNTIYF
CDR3nt: TGTGCCAGCAGCACACTGACAGGGGGTGCTGGAAACACCATATATTTT

j_gene: TRBJ2-2
d_gene: -
v_gene: TRBV9
abundance: -
CDR3aa: CASSVGTNTGELFF
CDR3nt: TGTGCCAGCAGCGTCGGGACGAACACCGGGGAGCTGTTTTTT

j_gene: TRBJ2-2
d_gene: -
v_gene: TRBV7-3
abundance: -
CDR3aa: CASSLEGSTGELFF
CDR3nt: TGTGCCAGCAGCTTAGAGGGCTCCACCGGGGAGCTGTTTTTT

j_gene: TRBJ2-7
d_gene: -
v_gene: TRBV2
abundance: -
CDR3aa: CASSNLQSSYEQYF
CDR3nt: TGTGCCAGCAGCAACCTACAGAGCTCCTACGAGCAGTACTTC

j_gene: TRBJ1-3
d_gene: -
v_gene: TRBV9
abundance: -
CDR3aa: CASSASYSSGNTIYF
CDR3nt: TGTGCCAGCAGCGCCTCGTATAGCTCTGGAAACACCATATATTTT

j_gene: TRBJ2-7
d_gene: TRBD2
v_gene: TRBV10-1
abundance: -
CDR3aa: CASSGETSGTRSSYEQYF
CDR3nt: TGCGCCAGCAGTGGGGAGACTAGCGGGACTAGGAGCTCCTACGAGCAGTACTTC

j_gene: TRBJ1-1
d_gene: -
v_gene: TRBV12-3/TRBV12-4
abundance: -
CDR3aa: CASSFAGNTEAFF
CDR3nt: TGTGCCAGCAGTTTTGCGGGGAACACTGAAGCTTTCTTT

j_gene: TRBJ1-6
d_gene: -
v_gene: TRBV5-6
abundance: -
CDR3aa: CASSFWPDSPLHF
CDR3nt: TGTGCCAGCAGCTTTTGGCCTGATTCACCCCTCCACTTT

j_gene: TRBJ1-4
d_gene: TRBD1
v_gene: TRBV3-1/TRBV3-2
abundance: -
CDR3aa: CASSESGGTGPSKLFF
CDR3nt: TGTGCCAGCAGCGAGTCCGGCGGGACAGGGCCCTCAAAACTGTTTTTT

j_gene: TRBJ1-5
d_gene: TRBD1
v_gene: TRBV30
abundance: -
CDR3aa: CAWQGASNQPQHF
CDR3nt: TGTGCCTGGCAGGGGGCGAGCAATCAGCCCCAGCATTTT

j_gene: TRBJ2-5
d_gene: -
v_gene: TRBV19
abundance: -
CDR3aa: CASSIGGLWETQYF
CDR3nt: TGTGCCAGTAGTATAGGGGGCTTGTGGGAGACCCAGTACTTC

j_gene: TRBJ2-1
d_gene: TRBD2
v_gene: TRBV7-3
abundance: -
CDR3aa: CASSKTSGGFNEQFF
CDR3nt: TGTGCCAGCAGCAAGACTAGCGGGGGTTTCAATGAGCAGTTCTTC

j_gene: TRBJ2-2
d_gene: TRBD1
v_gene: TRBV27
abundance: -
CDR3aa: CASSRQGFANTGELFF
CDR3nt: TGTGCCAGCAGTAGACAGGGGTTTGCCAACACCGGGGAGCTGTTTTTT

j_gene: TRBJ2-7
d_gene: -
v_gene: TRBV6-5
abundance: -
CDR3aa: CASSYGFRAREQYF
CDR3nt: TGTGCCAGCAGTTACGGGTTCAGGGCGCGGGAGCAGTACTTC

j_gene: TRBJ1-1
d_gene: TRBD1
v_gene: TRBV27
abundance: -
CDR3aa: CASTGQGNTEAFF
CDR3nt: TGTGCCAGCACGGGACAGGGGAACACTGAAGCTTTCTTT

j_gene: TRBJ1-3
d_gene: -
v_gene: TRBV19
abundance: -
CDR3aa: CASSSSTAFSGNTIYF
CDR3nt: TGTGCCAGTAGTTCGTCGACAGCATTCTCTGGAAACACCATATATTTT

j_gene: TRBJ2-1
d_gene: -
v_gene: TRBV5-8
abundance: -
CDR3aa: CASGLISSYNEQFF
CDR3nt: TGTGCCAGTGGACTGATTAGCTCCTACAATGAGCAGTTCTTC

j_gene: TRBJ1-2
d_gene: TRBD1
v_gene: TRBV19
abundance: -
CDR3aa: CASSDRGRNGYTF
CDR3nt: TGTGCCAGTAGTGACAGGGGCCGTAATGGCTACACCTTC